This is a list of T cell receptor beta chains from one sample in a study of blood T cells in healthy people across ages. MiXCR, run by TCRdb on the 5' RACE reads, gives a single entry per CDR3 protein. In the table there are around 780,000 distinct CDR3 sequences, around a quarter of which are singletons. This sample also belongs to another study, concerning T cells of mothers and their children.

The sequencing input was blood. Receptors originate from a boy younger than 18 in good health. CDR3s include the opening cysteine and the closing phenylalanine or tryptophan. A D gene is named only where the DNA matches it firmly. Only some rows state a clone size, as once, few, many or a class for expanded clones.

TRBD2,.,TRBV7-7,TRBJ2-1,CASSLNPVSGDEQFF,TGTGCTAGCAGCTTAAACCCCGTTAGCGGGGACGAGCAGTTCTTC
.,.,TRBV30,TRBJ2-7,CAWGMYRVGEQYF,TGTGCCTGGGGGATGTATAGGGTCGGCGAGCAGTACTTC
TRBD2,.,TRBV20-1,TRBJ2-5,CRAARLAGMGTQYF,TGCAGAGCTGCCCGACTAGCGGGGATGGGGACCCAGTACTTC
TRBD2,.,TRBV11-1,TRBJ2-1,CASSSTSRDEQFF,TGTGCCAGCAGCTCGACTAGCAGGGATGAGCAGTTCTTC
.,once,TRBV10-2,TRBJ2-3,CASSESGTVTDTQYF,TGCGCCAGCAGTGAGTCTGGGACTGTCACAGATACGCAGTATTTT
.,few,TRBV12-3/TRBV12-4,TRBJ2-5,CASSLNFRETQYF,TGTGCCAGCAGTTTAAACTTTCGGGAGACCCAGTACTTC
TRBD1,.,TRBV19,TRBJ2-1,CASSILTGGYNEQFF,TGTGCCAGTAGTATCTTGACAGGGGGTTACAATGAGCAGTTCTTC
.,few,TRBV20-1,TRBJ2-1,CSARPGAYNEQFF,TGCAGTGCTAGACCGGGGGCCTACAATGAGCAGTTCTTC
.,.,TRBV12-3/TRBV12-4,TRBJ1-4,CASSAGAREKLFF,TGTGCCAGCAGTGCCGGGGCGCGTGAAAAACTGTTTTTT
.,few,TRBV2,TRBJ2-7,CASSAGQGGEQYF,TGTGCCAGCAGTGCGGGGCAGGGGGGCGAGCAGTACTTC
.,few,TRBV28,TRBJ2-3,CASSLGAAVAWDTQYF,TGTGCCAGCAGTTTAGGGGCTGCGGTAGCGTGGGATACGCAGTATTTT
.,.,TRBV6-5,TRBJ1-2,CASSYIQLPNYGYTF,TGTGCCAGCAGTTATATACAGCTCCCTAACTATGGCTACACCTTC
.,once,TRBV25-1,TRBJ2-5,CASSGIGASYKQYF,TGTGCCAGCAGTGGTATAGGGGCGTCCTACAAGCAGTACTTC
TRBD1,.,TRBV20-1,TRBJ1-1,CSARAHGQGNTEAFF,TGCAGTGCTAGAGCCCACGGACAGGGTAACACTGAAGCTTTCTTT
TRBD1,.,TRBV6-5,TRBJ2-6,CASSYSGTGISGANVLTF,TGTGCCAGCAGTTACTCGGGGACAGGGATCTCTGGGGCCAACGTCCTGACTTTC
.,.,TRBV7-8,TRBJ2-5,CASNQRREYQETQYF,TGTGCCAGCAACCAGAGGAGGGAGTACCAAGAGACCCAGTACTTC
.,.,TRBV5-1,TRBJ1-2,CASSLGPTTLSPNYGYTF,TGCGCCAGCAGCTTGGGACCGACAACGCTTAGTCCTAACTATGGCTACACCTTC
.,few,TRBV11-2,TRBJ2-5,CASSPGNRVRVQYF,TGTGCCAGCAGCCCGGGAAACAGGGTCCGCGTCCAGTACTTC
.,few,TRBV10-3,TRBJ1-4,CAISDPGEGDQGEKLFF,TGTGCCATCAGTGATCCGGGGGAGGGGGACCAAGGTGAAAAACTGTTTTTT
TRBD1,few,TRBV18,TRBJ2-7,CASSPAGQGGYEQYF,TGTGCCAGCTCACCCGCCGGACAGGGGGGCTACGAGCAGTACTTC